The sequence of this T cell receptor beta chain was determined in a study of cytomegalovirus exposure and HLA in healthy donors. Unmatched junction bases numbered 1, after V lost 4 bases and J lost 3 bases. Germline CDR1 is KGHSH and CDR2 is LQKENI. This CDR3 is 13 amino acids long. Regarding the study as a whole: In vitro testing confirmed a few CMV-associated chains as specific for CMV antigens.

A remark on this clone: Its antigen is currently unknown.

Generated by immunoSEQ multiplex PCR, the TCRdb table keeps only in-frame clones and is missing some. Of approximately 240,000 clones listed, 75% to 95% are singletons. The genes are TRBV18 and TRBJ1-2; 8 bases are a match to TRBD1. Sequencing was performed on PBMCs. This receptor was obtained from a woman aged 18-29 years in good health and CMV-seronegative. The CDR3 sequence is CASSRGQDYGYTF. In DNA, the CDR3 is TGTGCCAGCTCACGGGGACAGGACTATGGCTACACCTTC.